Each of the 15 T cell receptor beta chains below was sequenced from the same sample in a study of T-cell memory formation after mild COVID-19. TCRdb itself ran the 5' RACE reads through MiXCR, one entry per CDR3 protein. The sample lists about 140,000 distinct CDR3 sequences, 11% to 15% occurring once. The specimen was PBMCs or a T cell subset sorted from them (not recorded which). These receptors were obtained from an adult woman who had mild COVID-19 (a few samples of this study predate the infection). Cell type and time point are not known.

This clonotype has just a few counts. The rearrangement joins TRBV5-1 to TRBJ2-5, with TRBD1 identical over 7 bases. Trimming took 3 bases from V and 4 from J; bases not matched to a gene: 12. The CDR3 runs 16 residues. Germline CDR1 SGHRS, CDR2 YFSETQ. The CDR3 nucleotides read TGCGCCAGCAGCTCCTCCGACAGGGCGGTTCCAGAGACCCAGTACTTC. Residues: CASSSSDRAVPETQYF.

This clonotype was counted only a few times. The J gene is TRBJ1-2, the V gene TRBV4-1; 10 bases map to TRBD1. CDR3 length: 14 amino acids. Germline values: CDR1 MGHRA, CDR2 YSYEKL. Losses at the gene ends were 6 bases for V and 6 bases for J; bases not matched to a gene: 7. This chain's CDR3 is CASSDGTGVNGYTF. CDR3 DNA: TGCGCCAGCAGTGACGGGACAGGGGTAAATGGCTACACCTTC.

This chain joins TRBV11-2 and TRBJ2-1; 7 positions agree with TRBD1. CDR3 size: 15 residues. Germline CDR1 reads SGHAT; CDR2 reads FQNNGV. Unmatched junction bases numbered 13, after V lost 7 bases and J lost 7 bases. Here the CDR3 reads CASTSLTGSENEQFF. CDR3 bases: TGTGCCAGCACCTCCTTGACAGGGTCGGAGAATGAGCAGTTCTTC.

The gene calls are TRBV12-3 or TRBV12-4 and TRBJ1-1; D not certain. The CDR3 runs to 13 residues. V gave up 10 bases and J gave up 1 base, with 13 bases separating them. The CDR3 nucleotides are TGTGCCATTAACGGCGTTCGGAACACTGAAGCTTTCTTT. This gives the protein CAINGVRNTEAFF.

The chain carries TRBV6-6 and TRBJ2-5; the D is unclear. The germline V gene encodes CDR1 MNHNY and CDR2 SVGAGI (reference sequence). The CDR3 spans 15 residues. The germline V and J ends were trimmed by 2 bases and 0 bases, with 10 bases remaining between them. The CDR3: CASSYRAEYQETQYF. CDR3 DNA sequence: TGTGCCAGCAGTTACAGGGCGGAGTACCAAGAGACCCAGTACTTC.

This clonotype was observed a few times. The CDR3 region is CASSVTGTLSYGYTF. CDR3 nucleotide sequence: TGTGCCAGCAGCGTAACCGGGACACTGAGCTATGGCTACACCTTC. The chain joins TRBV9 to TRBJ1-2; perhaps TRBD1 as D (6 bases). The germline CDR1 and CDR2 sequences are SGDLS and YYNGEE. Trimming stripped 1 base from V and 4 bases from J, with 14 bases between. The CDR3 has 15 residues.

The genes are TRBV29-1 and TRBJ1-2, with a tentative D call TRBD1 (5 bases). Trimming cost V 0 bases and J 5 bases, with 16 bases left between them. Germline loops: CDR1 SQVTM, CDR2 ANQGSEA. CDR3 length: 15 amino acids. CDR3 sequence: CSVEDPKPGRYGYTF. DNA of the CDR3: TGCAGCGTTGAAGATCCTAAGCCAGGGCGGTATGGCTACACCTTC.

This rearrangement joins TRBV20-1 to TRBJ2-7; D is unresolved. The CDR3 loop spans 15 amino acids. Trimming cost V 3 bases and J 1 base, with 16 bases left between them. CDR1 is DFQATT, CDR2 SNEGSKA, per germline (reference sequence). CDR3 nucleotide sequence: TGCAGTGCTAGGCAGAACACAGTTCCATCCTACGAGCAGTACTTC. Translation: CSARQNTVPSYEQYF.

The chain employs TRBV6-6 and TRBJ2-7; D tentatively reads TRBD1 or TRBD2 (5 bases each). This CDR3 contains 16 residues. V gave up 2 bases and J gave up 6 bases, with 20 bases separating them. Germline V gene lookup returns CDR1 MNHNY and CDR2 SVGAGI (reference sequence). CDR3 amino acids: CASSYGTASQGSEQYF. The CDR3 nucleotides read TGTGCCAGCAGTTACGGGACCGCGTCCCAGGGCTCCGAGCAGTACTTC.

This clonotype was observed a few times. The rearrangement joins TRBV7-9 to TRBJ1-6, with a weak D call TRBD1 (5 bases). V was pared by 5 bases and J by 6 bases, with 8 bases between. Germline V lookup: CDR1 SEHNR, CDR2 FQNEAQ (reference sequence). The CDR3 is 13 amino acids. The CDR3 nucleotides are TGTGCCAGCAGCGGGACGGGTAATTCACCCCTCCACTTT. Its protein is CASSGTGNSPLHF. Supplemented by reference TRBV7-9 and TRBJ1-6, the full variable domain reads DTGVSQNPRHKITKRGQNVTFRCDPISEHNRLYWYRQTLGQGPEFLTYFQNEAQLEKSRLLSDRFSAERPKGSFSTLEIQRTEQGDSAMYLCASSGTGNSPLHFGNGTRLTVT.

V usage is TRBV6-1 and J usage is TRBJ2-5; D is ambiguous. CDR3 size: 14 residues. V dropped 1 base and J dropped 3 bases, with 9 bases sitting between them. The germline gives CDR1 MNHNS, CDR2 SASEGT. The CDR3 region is CASSEDGGEETQYF. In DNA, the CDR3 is TGTGCCAGCAGTGAAGACGGCGGAGAAGAGACCCAGTACTTC.

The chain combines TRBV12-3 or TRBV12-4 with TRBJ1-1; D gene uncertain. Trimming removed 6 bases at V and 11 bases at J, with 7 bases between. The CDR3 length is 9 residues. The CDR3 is CASSRLAFF. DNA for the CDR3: TGTGCCAGCAGCCGATTGGCTTTCTTT.

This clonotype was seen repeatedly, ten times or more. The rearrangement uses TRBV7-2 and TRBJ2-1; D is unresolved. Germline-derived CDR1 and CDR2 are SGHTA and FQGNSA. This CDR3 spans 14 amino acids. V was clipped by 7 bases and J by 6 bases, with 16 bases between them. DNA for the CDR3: TGTGCCAGCACGCCAGATGCTTTCCCCAATGAGCAGTTCTTC. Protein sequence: CASTPDAFPNEQFF.

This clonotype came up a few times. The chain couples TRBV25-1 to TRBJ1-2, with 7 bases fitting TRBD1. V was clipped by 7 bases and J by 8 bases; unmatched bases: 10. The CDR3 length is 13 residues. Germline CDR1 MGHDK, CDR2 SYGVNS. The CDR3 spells CASTTFDRAGYTF. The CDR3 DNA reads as TGTGCCAGCACTACTTTCGACAGGGCGGGCTACACCTTC.

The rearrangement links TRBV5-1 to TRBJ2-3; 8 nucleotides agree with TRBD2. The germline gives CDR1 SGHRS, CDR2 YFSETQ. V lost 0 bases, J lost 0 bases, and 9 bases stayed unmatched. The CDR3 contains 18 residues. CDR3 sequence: CASSLALAGPASTDTQYF. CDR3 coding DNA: TGCGCCAGCAGCTTGGCTCTAGCGGGCCCCGCTAGCACAGATACGCAGTATTTT.